Each of the 28 T cell receptor beta chains below was sequenced from the same sample in a study of CD8+ T cells in alopecia areata. Reverse transcribed after extraction, RNA yielded cDNA as the sequencing template. The data were produced by immunoSEQ multiplex PCR, yet TCRdb's version contains in-frame clones alone and is incomplete. The table records 15,000 to 20,000 clones, 50% to 70% of them present only once. Treatment given: oral pan-JAK inhibitor, 5-10 mg twice daily. Researchers took lesional scalp punch biopsies and peripheral blood from people who were alopecia areata patients. Sequences were derived from skin, sampled at week 4, from a patient treated with tofacitinib. The source is a human donor with alopecia areata.

The genes are TRBV6-5 and TRBJ2-7; 9 nucleotides line up with TRBD1. The CDR3 is 15 residues long. V trimming: 5 bases; J trimming: 2 bases; junction bases outside the gene matches: 7. Per germline, CDR1 MNHEY and CDR2 SVGAGI. CDR3 nucleotide sequence: TGTGCCAGCAGTGCCGACAGGGGGTTTCCCTACGAGCAGTACTTC. This encodes CASSADRGFPYEQYF.

The chain links TRBV6-5 to TRBJ2-2; tentative D call: TRBD1 (6 bases). Germline V gene sequence: CDR1 MNHEY, CDR2 SVGAGI. Trimming removed 1 base from V and 4 bases from J, with 13 bases in between. The CDR3 is 16 residues long. The CDR3, as DNA: TGTGCCAGCAGTTACTATATGGGGGCGCCCACCGGGGAGCTGTTTTTT. It specifies CASSYYMGAPTGELFF.

The chain joins TRBV7-2 to TRBJ2-5; 8 positions agree with TRBD2. V lost 2 bases and J lost 5; bases outside the gene matches: 7. The CDR3 is 15 amino acids. Germline lookup yields CDR1 SGHTA and CDR2 FQGNSA. In DNA form, the CDR3 reads TGTGCCAGCAGCTTATTTCGGGGGGGCCACGAGACCCAGTACTTC. Its protein product is CASSLFRGGHETQYF. Combining the CDR3 with reference TRBV7-2 and TRBJ2-5 gives the whole variable domain GAGVSQSPSNKVTEKGKDVELRCDPISGHTALYWYRQSLGQGLEFLIYFQGNSAPDKSGLPSDRFSAERTGGSVSTLTIQRTQQEDSAVYLCASSLFRGGHETQYFGPGTRLLVL.

The rearrangement uses TRBV28 and TRBJ2-1; 7 bases agree with TRBD1. The CDR3 sequence is 15 residues long. CDR1 is MDHEN, CDR2 SYDVKM, per germline. J lost 8 bases, V lost 6 bases, and 13 bases had no gene match. CDR3 nucleotide sequence: TGTGCCAGCAGCGACAGGGTGGGCGGCTTCGATGAGCAGTTCTTC. Translation: CASSDRVGGFDEQFF.

A few counts support this clone. V gene TRBV7-2 combines with J gene TRBJ2-7; D not certain. Trimming cost V 5 bases and J 1 base, with 6 bases left between them. Germline values: CDR1 SGHTA, CDR2 FQGNSA. This CDR3 is built from 12 residues. Here the CDR3 reads CASSLRSYEQYF. The DNA for the CDR3 is TGTGCCAGCAGCCTTAGATCCTACGAGCAGTACTTC.

This clone was seen only once. J is TRBJ2-5 and V is TRBV4-3; 7 nucleotides agree with TRBD2. Germline V gene sequence: CDR1 LGHNA, CDR2 YSLEER. Trimming removed 1 base from V and 5 bases from J; junction bases left unmatched: 16. CDR3 length: 18 amino acids. This chain's CDR3 is CASSQGASQAGWWETQYF. In DNA, the CDR3 is TGCGCCAGCAGCCAAGGGGCGTCCCAAGCGGGGTGGTGGGAGACCCAGTACTTC.

The V call is TRBV19, the J call TRBJ2-5, with 10 bases fitting TRBD2. V gave up 6 bases and J gave up 4 bases; unmatched junction bases: 5. The CDR3 consists of 14 residues. Per germline, CDR1 LNHDA and CDR2 SQIVND (reference sequence). DNA of the CDR3: TGTGCCAGTAGCAGGACTAGCGGAATAGAGACCCAGTACTTC. It encodes CASSRTSGIETQYF.

The chain employs TRBV30 and TRBJ2-3; D unresolved. CDR3 size: 14 residues. The germline V gene has CDR1 GTSNPN and CDR2 SVGIG (reference sequence). V gave up 3 bases and J gave up 4 bases, with 14 bases separating them. CDR3: CAWSMGLTADTQYF. CDR3 sequence (DNA): TGTGCCTGGAGCATGGGCCTCACTGCAGATACGCAGTATTTT.

The rearrangement links TRBV15 to TRBJ1-1; D is perhaps TRBD1 (5 bases). Trimming took 2 bases from V and 1 from J, leaving 8 bases between them. The CDR3 extends over 14 amino acids. Germline V gene lookup returns CDR1 LNHNV and CDR2 YYDKDF (reference sequence). CDR3 in amino acids: CATSRYDRNTEAFF. In nucleotides, the CDR3 is TGTGCCACCAGCAGATATGACAGGAACACTGAAGCTTTCTTT.

The V and J genes are TRBV29-1 and TRBJ1-2; 8 nucleotides match TRBD1. The CDR3 has 11 residues. Germline V gene lookup returns CDR1 SQVTM and CDR2 ANQGSEA. Trimming cost V 3 bases and J 8 bases; bases outside gene matches: 2. The CDR3 loop reads CSVDSGGGYTF. For the CDR3, the DNA is TGCAGCGTTGATTCAGGGGGCGGCTACACCTTC.

The chain has TRBV28 and TRBJ1-4, with 7 bases aligning to TRBD1. Trimming removed 7 bases from V and 4 bases from J; junction bases left unmatched: 6. The CDR3 extends over 14 amino acids. Looked up from germline, CDR1 is MDHEN and CDR2 is SYDVKM. The CDR3 nucleotides read TGTGCCAGCACCGGGACAGTCAATAATGAAAAACTGTTTTTT. Translation: CASTGTVNNEKLFF. The whole variable domain, filled in from reference TRBV28 and TRBJ1-4, reads DVKVTQSSRYLVKRTGEKVFLECVQDMDHENMFWYRQDPGLGLRLIYFSYDVKMKEKGDIPEGYSVSREKKERFSLILESASTNQTSMYLCASTGTVNNEKLFFGSGTQLSVL.

The rearrangement uses TRBV14 and TRBJ1-1, with 11 nucleotides matching TRBD1. The CDR3 consists of 16 residues. From germline, CDR1 is SGHDN and CDR2 FVKESK. The junction had 5 bases not matched to a gene; V was cut back by 1 base and J by 4 bases. CDR3 protein: CASSQVRTGGSTEAFF. Written as DNA, the CDR3 is TGTGCCAGCAGCCAAGTAAGGACAGGGGGCAGCACTGAAGCTTTCTTT.

J is TRBJ2-5 and V is TRBV5-1; D gene uncertain. This CDR3 region has 13 residues. V lost 0 bases and J 9 bases, leaving 12 bases between the germline ends. Germline V gene sequence: CDR1 SGHRS, CDR2 YFSETQ. The CDR3 here is CASSLDSSRAQYF. In DNA, the CDR3 is TGCGCCAGCAGCTTGGACTCATCTAGGGCCCAGTACTTC.

This clone was seen once. The chain is built from TRBV25-1 and TRBJ1-2; D remains unclear. With 3 bases removed from V and 6 bases from J, the gap between germline ends came to 20 bases. This CDR3 has 16 amino acids. Germline V gene lookup returns CDR1 MGHDK and CDR2 SYGVNS. CDR3 coding DNA: TGTGCCAGCAGTGAGCGATCAGTTGCCTTTTCTAATGGCTACACCTTC. Translating gives CASSERSVAFSNGYTF.

The rearrangement joins TRBV4-3 to TRBJ1-2, with D uncertain. Germline V gene sequence: CDR1 LGHNA, CDR2 YSLEER. Trimming pared 0 bases from V and 4 bases from J, leaving 15 bases between. The CDR3 is 16 residues long. This CDR3 reads CASSQEFSYKGYGYTF. CDR3 nucleotides: TGCGCCAGCAGCCAAGAATTCAGTTACAAGGGCTATGGCTACACCTTC.

This clone was found a few times. The chain is built from TRBV4-3 and TRBJ2-1; maybe TRBD2 (7 bases). Germline V gene lookup returns CDR1 LGHNA and CDR2 YSLEER. The V gene lost 1 base and the J gene lost 0 bases, with 13 bases spanning the gap. The CDR3 has 17 amino acids. The CDR3 DNA sequence: TGCGCCAGCAGCCAAGGGGGGCGCGGGAGCTCCTACAATGAGCAGTTCTTC. This sequence encodes CASSQGGRGSSYNEQFF.

The V call is TRBV5-1, the J call TRBJ1-1; D not certain. CDR1 is SGHRS and CDR2 is YFSETQ in the germline V gene. V was shortened by 5 bases and J by 6 bases, with 14 bases between the two germline ends. This CDR3 comprises 13 residues. The CDR3 DNA follows: TGCGCCAGCAGTATATCGGGTCTGCCTGAAGCTTTCTTT. Translation: CASSISGLPEAFF.

The CDR3 sequence: CASSLYNTEAFF. CDR3 sequence (DNA): TGTGCCAGCAGCTTATATAACACTGAAGCTTTCTTT. The chain joins TRBV7-2 to TRBJ1-1; no clear D gene. The CDR3 runs to 12 residues. CDR1 and CDR2 (germline): SGHTA, FQGNSA. Trimming took 2 bases from V and 2 from J, leaving 3 bases between them.

The chain has TRBV30 and TRBJ2-1; tentative D call: TRBD1 (6 bases). Per the germline V gene, CDR1 is GTSNPN and CDR2 is SVGIG (reference sequence). The length of the CDR3 is 13 residues. CDR3 residues: CALDGGHYNEQFF. CDR3 nucleotides: TGTGCTCTGGATGGGGGCCACTACAATGAGCAGTTCTTC.

The J gene is TRBJ2-7, the V gene TRBV7-2, with 8 bases fitting TRBD1. The CDR3 has 13 residues. The germline V gene has CDR1 SGHTA and CDR2 FQGNSA. The V segment lost 5 bases and the J segment 3 bases; nucleotides outside the gene matches: 3. CDR3 coding DNA: TGTGCCAGCAGCCGAGACAGGGGCTACGAGCAGTACTTC. Amino acid sequence: CASSRDRGYEQYF.

Worth noting for this clone: The junction shows a germline mismatch at one end, possibly a read error. This chain connects TRBV29-1 to TRBJ2-5, with D tentatively TRBD1 or TRBD2 (5 bases each). This CDR3 region has 12 residues. Germline CDR1 is SQVTM and CDR2 is ANQGSEA. CDR3 loop: CSVEGTGETQYF. CDR3 nucleotide sequence: TGCAGCGTCGAAGGGACGGGAGAGACCCAGTACTTC.

The chain couples TRBV6-1 to TRBJ2-2, with D uncertain. Germline V gene data show CDR1 as MNHNS and CDR2 as SASEGT. V lost 5 bases, J lost 4 bases, and 8 bases lay in between. The CDR3 length is 13 residues. Here the CDR3 DNA reads TGTGCCAGCAGTCCGCGAGGCACCGGGGAGCTGTTTTTT. Residues: CASSPRGTGELFF.

The V gene is TRBV4-1, the J gene TRBJ2-1, with TRBD2 matching over 11 bases. The V segment lost 0 bases and the J segment 9 bases; nucleotides outside the gene matches: 10. The CDR3 covers 17 residues. Per the germline V gene, CDR1 is MGHRA and CDR2 is YSYEKL. CDR3 sequence (DNA): TGCGCCAGCAGCCAAGATATCGCTAGCGGGGGGAGGGGTGAGCAGTTCTTC. Translated: CASSQDIASGGRGEQFF.

The count of this clone is one. This sequence joins TRBV6-5 and TRBJ1-5; tentatively, D is TRBD1 (5 bases). The ends were cut back, 4 bases at V and 4 bases at J, with 17 bases in the middle. Germline loops: CDR1 MNHEY, CDR2 SVGAGI. This CDR3 region has 16 residues. The chain's CDR3 is CASSSPRAGNNQPQHF. The CDR3 DNA reads TGTGCCAGCAGTTCCCCCCGGGCAGGGAATAATCAGCCCCAGCATTTT.

This chain links TRBV7-2 with TRBJ2-5; the D call may be TRBD1 or TRBD2 (6 bases each). CDR3 length: 14 amino acids. Trimming removed 3 bases from V and 5 bases from J, with 13 bases in between. Germline V gene sequence: CDR1 SGHTA, CDR2 FQGNSA. CDR3 bases: TGTGCCAGCAGCTTCAACGGGGGCAGGGAGACCCAGTACTTC. Translation: CASSFNGGRETQYF.

This clone was detected only a few times. The chain links TRBV29-1 to TRBJ2-1; D may be TRBD2 (7 bases). V lost 0 bases and J 8 bases, leaving 17 bases between the germline ends. Germline V gene data show CDR1 as SQVTM and CDR2 as ANQGSEA. This CDR3 is built from 15 residues. CDR3 nucleotide sequence: TGCAGCGTTGAAGAATCGGCGGGGGCGTCCGATGAGCAGTTCTTC. Translated, it gives CSVEESAGASDEQFF.

This clone was seen once. The chain joins TRBV13 to TRBJ2-7; 8 positions agree with TRBD1. CDR3 size: 14 residues. After removal of 1 base from V and 4 bases from J, the junction contained 3 bases not matched to a gene. Per germline, CDR1 PRHDT and CDR2 FYEKMQ (reference sequence). For the CDR3, the DNA is TGTGCCAGCAGCTTAGCGACAGGGGTGTACGAGCAGTACTTC. Translating gives CASSLATGVYEQYF.

This clone was detected once. The chain has TRBV7-8 and TRBJ2-7, with a weak D call TRBD2 (5 bases). CDR3 size: 12 residues. Trimming took 1 base from V and 5 from J, leaving 6 bases between them. The germline V gene has CDR1 SGHVS and CDR2 FQNEAQ. This chain's CDR3 is CASSLGGHEQYF. DNA for the CDR3: TGTGCCAGCAGCTTAGGAGGGCACGAGCAGTACTTC.